The clone carrying this TCR beta chain was counted between two and nine times. What it binds is unknown. All of the donors were Caucasians in good health. A universal primer site came from template switching; cDNA carried unique molecular identifiers. TCRdb recomputed calls from the 5' RACE reads with MiXCR, one row per CDR3 protein. The data show approximately 470,000 distinct CDR3 sequences, 13% to 15% seen once. These data originate in a study of identical twins. Points from the study as a whole: For out-of-frame beta sequences, excess twin sharing was weaker. Abundant beta clonotypes from cord blood had fewer insertions, unlike memory repertoires, which showed none.

The trim removed 2 bases at V and 3 bases at J, leaving 14 bases unmatched. Germline V gene lookup returns CDR1 DFQATT and CDR2 SNEGSKA (reference sequence). CDR3 length: 18 residues. These sequences were also reported in another study, on yellow fever vaccine responses in identical twins.

This chain uses TRBV20-1 with TRBJ2-1; TRBD2 matches 9 bases. Sequenced: CD4+ T cells sorted from blood. This receptor was obtained from a woman in her late teens or twenties in good health. CDR3 in amino acids: CSARLRGSGGTFYNEQFF. In DNA form, the CDR3 reads TGCAGTGCTAGACTCAGGGGGAGCGGGGGGACCTTCTACAATGAGCAGTTCTTC.